These T cell receptor beta chains were read from a single sample in a study of T cells in Graves' hyperthyroidism and ophthalmopathy. One entry per CDR3 protein, called by TCRdb with MiXCR from the multiplex PCR reads. The table records under 350,000 distinct CDR3 sequences, about an eighth of them present only once. Source material: blood. All receptors derive from a woman in her 30s with Graves' hyperthyroidism that later progressed to Graves' ophthalmopathy. CDR3s leave out the opening cysteine and the closing phenylalanine or tryptophan.

TRBJ2-3	TRBV6-2/TRBV6-3	ASSYSPSAGGVSGTDTQY
TRBJ2-1	TRBV6-2/TRBV6-3	ASSYPRTGPSYNEQF
TRBJ2-3	TRBV5-4	ASSLSLGGGTDTQY
TRBJ1-2	TRBV2	ASSPTGNYGYT
TRBJ2-2	TRBV3-1	ASSTRQGPGLANTGELF
TRBJ1-2	TRBV10-3	AISGTTGAGYT
TRBJ2-7	TRBV13	ASRPQLADSYEQY
TRBJ2-3	TRBV24-1	ATSDSTDTQY
TRBJ1-2	TRBV4-1	ASSQQQISNYGYT
TRBJ1-2	TRBV19	ASSTQGAGYGYT
TRBJ2-7	TRBV7-2	ASSLGVGGNYEQY
TRBJ2-3	TRBV20-1	SAKGLAGNTDTQY
TRBJ2-5	TRBV19	ASSDRGRETQY
TRBJ2-1	TRBV9	ASSVEGGTYNEQF
TRBJ1-5	TRBV7-2	ASSLGRVAQPQH
TRBJ2-3	TRBV12-3/TRBV12-4	ASSFRGQGPDTQY
TRBJ2-1	TRBV30	AWSRGGRGNEQF
TRBJ1-1	TRBV28	ATNRQGKIAF
TRBJ2-5	TRBV6-8	ASRSGGTGEETQY
TRBJ2-7	TRBV25-1	ASNVTGENYEQY
TRBJ2-3	TRBV5-6	ASSLAVASTDTQY
TRBJ2-5	TRBV20-1	SATETGPARETQY
TRBJ2-7	TRBV7-9	ASSPVTSGGPRGEQY
TRBJ2-3	TRBV6-2/TRBV6-3	ASSYTRNGDTQY
TRBJ2-5	TRBV7-2	ASSLDAGEETQY
TRBJ2-7	TRBV19	ASSPTGASYEQY
TRBJ1-4	TRBV19	ASTWAGAGGNEKLF
TRBJ1-2	TRBV9	ASSPEVVAEAVGYT
TRBJ2-7	TRBV3-1	ASSHTARTFPYEQY
TRBJ2-1	TRBV7-3	ASSPSSYNEQF
TRBJ2-3	TRBV20-1	SAGGRLAGVKATQY
TRBJ2-3	TRBV9	ASSGRATPEDTQY
TRBJ1-1	TRBV10-3	AIRETQSEAF
TRBJ2-2	TRBV9	ASTIRDTGELF
TRBJ2-5	TRBV20-1	SAPPGLGETQY
TRBJ2-7	TRBV20-1	SARRTEPYEQY
TRBJ1-4	TRBV20-1	SARRDNEKLF
TRBJ1-2	TRBV5-5	ASSLDVGYT
TRBJ2-1	TRBV20-1	SARDNTRGAQDEQF
TRBJ1-2	TRBV30	ASNAGTAYGYT
TRBJ2-6	TRBV28	ASSSWRGGSGANVLT
TRBJ2-3	TRBV7-6	ASSLAPAGASDTQY
TRBJ2-7	TRBV11-2	ASSLRERPSYEQY
TRBJ1-6	TRBV20-1	SAKDQGASYNSPLH
TRBJ1-2	TRBV5-1	ASSLDHLGEGGLYT
TRBJ2-1	TRBV7-2	ASSSVRGPADEQF
TRBJ2-7	TRBV4-2	ASSQALGLAGPTAYEQY
TRBJ2-5	TRBV7-3	ASSLEGGGETQY